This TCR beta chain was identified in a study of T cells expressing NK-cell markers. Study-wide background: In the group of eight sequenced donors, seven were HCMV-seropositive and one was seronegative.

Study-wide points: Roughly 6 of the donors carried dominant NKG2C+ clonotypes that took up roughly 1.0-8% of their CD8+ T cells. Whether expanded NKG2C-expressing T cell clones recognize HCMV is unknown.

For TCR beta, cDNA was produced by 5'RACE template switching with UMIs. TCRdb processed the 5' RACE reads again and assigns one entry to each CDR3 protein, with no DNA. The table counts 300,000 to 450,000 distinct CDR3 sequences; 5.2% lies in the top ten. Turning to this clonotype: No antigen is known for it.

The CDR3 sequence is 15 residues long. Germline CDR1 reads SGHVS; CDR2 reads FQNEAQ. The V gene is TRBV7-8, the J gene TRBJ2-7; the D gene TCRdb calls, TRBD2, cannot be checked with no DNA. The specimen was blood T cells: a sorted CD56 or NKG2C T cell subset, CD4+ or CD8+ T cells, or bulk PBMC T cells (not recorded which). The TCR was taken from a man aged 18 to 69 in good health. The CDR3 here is CASSLTSGLAYEQYF.